The entry below gives a single T cell receptor beta chain sequence along with its context. Its antigen remains unknown. This entry is derived from a study of post-analysis software for immune sequencing data. The study's findings and limits: The study found significantly lower normalized Chao1 diversity in multiple sclerosis patients than in controls. Batch-matched samples strongly co-clustered by F measure. Five or six TRBV segments, TRBV5-6, TRBV5-1 and TRBV20-1 among them, were found more frequent in patients than controls.

Tagging with unique molecular identifiers was a feature of the TCR beta cDNA libraries. Via MiXCR, TCRdb re-called the PCR reads, giving one row per CDR3 protein. The sample includes about 560,000 distinct CDR3 sequences, about 40% of them seen just once. Germline CDR1 reads SNHLY; CDR2 reads FYNNEI. The CDR3 consists of 14 residues. J lost 5 bases, V lost 6 bases, and 4 bases had no gene match. The chain has TRBV2 and TRBJ2-5; 12 nucleotides agree with TRBD1. Sequencing was carried out using blood. The receptor comes from a girl between 10 and 17 years old with multiple sclerosis. The CDR3 coding sequence is TGTGCCAGCAGGGGGACAGGGGGCTTGGAGACCCAGTACTTC. Translation: CASRGTGGLETQYF.